The clone carrying this TCR beta chain was observed many times. TCRdb passed the RACE reads through MiXCR, listing each CDR3 protein once. The sample consists of 80,000 or so distinct CDR3 sequences, about 10% of them appearing once. The data are from a study of human T cells and chemical hapten exposure. This sample's time point: patch test 1, 2 weeks after DPC sensitization. Treatment meaning: therapeutic diphenylcyclopropenone sensitization with weekly scalp DPC. Germline assignment: CDR1 SGHTA and CDR2 FQGNSA. V was pared by 1 base and J by 7 bases, with 13 bases between. The length of the CDR3 is 14 residues.

The J gene is TRBJ1-2, the V gene TRBV7-2; maybe TRBD1 (5 bases). This TCR came from a woman in her 50s with alopecia areata. Some clones in this sample may be carry-over from other donors' samples. This sample comprised whole blood, obtained in connection with sensitization to the hapten diphenylcyclopropenone (DPC). Here the CDR3 reads CASSLGGPSSGYTF. DNA of the CDR3: TGTGCCAGCAGCTTAGGGGGACCCAGCAGTGGCTACACCTTC.